This note documents a single TCR beta chain sequence. This entry is derived from a study of T cells after yellow fever vaccination. About the research overall: Low-cell-number fractions were prepared with SMART-Seq v4 Ultra Low Input.

A universal primer site and UMIs were added as TCR cDNA was made by 5'RACE template switching. TCRdb re-called the 5' RACE reads with MiXCR, one entry per CDR3 protein. The data hold around 88,000 distinct CDR3 sequences, with about an eighth observed a single time. This sequence originates from a man younger than 35 who received the YFV17D yellow fever vaccine. The material sequenced was CD8+ T cells not binding an NS4B(214-222) dextramer, sorted from PBMCs, taken less than 25 days after the first yellow fever vaccination.

The CDR3 here is CASSLGQPTGELFF. In nucleotides, the CDR3 is TGTGCCAGCAGTTTAGGGCAGCCCACCGGGGAGCTGTTTTTT. The chain combines TRBV12-3 or TRBV12-4 with TRBJ2-2; D call uncertain. V was pared by 1 base and J by 4 bases, with 7 bases between. The CDR3 is made up of 14 amino acids.